The source of this TCR beta chain is a study of blood T cell repertoires in COVID-19. In the authors' methods: Amplification with reference gene primers provided the estimates of nucleated cell counts. TCRdb's copy holds only in-frame clones and misses some; the assay was immunoSEQ multiplex PCR. V, J and clone size reflect that table, while D and trimming were determined from the DNA. Of about 250,000 clones listed, 85% are singletons. The source of this sequence is a woman aged 55-70 years with active or convalescent COVID-19. Material: peripheral blood.

CDR3 sequence (DNA): TGTGCCATCAGTGGGACTAGCGGAGTTTACAATGAGCAGTTCTTC. It yields the protein CAISGTSGVYNEQFF. The rearrangement joins TRBV10-3 to TRBJ2-1; the match to TRBD2 covers 10 bases. Germline CDR1 and CDR2: ENHRY and SYGVKD. The trim removed 4 bases at V and 4 bases at J, leaving 4 bases unmatched. The CDR3 is 15 amino acids.